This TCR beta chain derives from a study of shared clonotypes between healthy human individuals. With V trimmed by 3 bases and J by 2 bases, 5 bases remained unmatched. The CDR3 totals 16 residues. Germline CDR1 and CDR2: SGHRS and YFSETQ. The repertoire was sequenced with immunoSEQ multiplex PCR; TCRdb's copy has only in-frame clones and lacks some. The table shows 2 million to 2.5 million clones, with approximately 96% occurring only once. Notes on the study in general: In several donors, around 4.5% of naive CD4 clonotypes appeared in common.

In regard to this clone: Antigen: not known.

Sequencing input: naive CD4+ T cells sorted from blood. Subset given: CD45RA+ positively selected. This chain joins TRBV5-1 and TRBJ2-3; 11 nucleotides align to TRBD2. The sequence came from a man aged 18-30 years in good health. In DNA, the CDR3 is TGCGCCAGCAGCTCTAGCGGGAGGCCCGTCACAGATACGCAGTATTTT. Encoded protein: CASSSSGRPVTDTQYF.